Below are 5 T cell receptor beta chains sequenced from a single sample in a study of blood T cell repertoires in COVID-19. Profiling relied on immunoSEQ multiplex PCR, and the TCRdb table lists in-frame clones only, not all of them. Of hundreds of thousands of clones listed, approximately 88% are singletons. The sequenced sample was peripheral blood. The receptors were gathered from a woman in her 30s who had recovered from COVID-19.

The chain links TRBV6-1 to TRBJ2-7, with a weak D call TRBD1 (5 bases). Trimming removed 0 bases from V and 3 bases from J, with 12 bases in between. Germline V gives CDR1 MNHNS, CDR2 SASEGT. The CDR3 totals 15 residues. DNA of the CDR3: TGTGCCAGCAGTGAAGCGGGCCAGGGTCTCTACGAGCAGTACTTC. Translation gives CASSEAGQGLYEQYF.

As DNA, the CDR3 is TGTGCCAGCAGCCAAGATGTCGCGTCTACTGAAGCTTTCTTT. Its translation: CASSQDVASTEAFF. This chain links TRBV14 with TRBJ1-1; D is ambiguous. V lost 0 bases and J 5 bases, leaving 10 bases between the germline ends. This CDR3 has 14 amino acids. Germline assignment: CDR1 SGHDN and CDR2 FVKESK.

This sequence joins TRBV5-4 and TRBJ1-2; the match to TRBD1 covers 12 bases. The CDR3 is made up of 18 amino acids. V lost 4 bases to trimming and J lost 7 bases; unmatched junction nucleotides: 17. Germline V lookup: CDR1 SGHNT, CDR2 YYREEE (reference sequence). The CDR3 is CASSPGGTGGAGLVGYTF. CDR3 DNA: TGTGCCAGCAGCCCAGGGGGGACAGGGGGCGCAGGTCTCGTTGGCTACACCTTC.

The chain has TRBV7-2 and TRBJ2-7; D not resolved. The CDR3 extends over 16 amino acids. Germline V lookup: CDR1 SGHTA, CDR2 FQGNSA. The germline V and J ends were trimmed by 4 bases and 7 bases, with 23 bases remaining between them. For the CDR3, the DNA is TGTGCCAGCAGCTCCGGCCATGGGCAGGCCTTTGGGGAGCAGTACTTC. It is translated as CASSSGHGQAFGEQYF. The full variable domain, with the rest looked up from reference TRBV7-2 and TRBJ2-7, is GAGVSQSPSNKVTEKGKDVELRCDPISGHTALYWYRQSLGQGLEFLIYFQGNSAPDKSGLPSDRFSAERTGGSVSTLTIQRTQQEDSAVYLCASSSGHGQAFGEQYFGPGTRLTVT.

The CDR3 DNA reads as TGTGCCAGCAGCTCAACCGGGACTAGCCTTTGGGAGACCCAGTACTTC. This encodes CASSSTGTSLWETQYF. The chain is built from TRBV13 and TRBJ2-5; 9 positions match TRBD2. Germline CDR1 PRHDT, CDR2 FYEKMQ (reference sequence). The CDR3 is made up of 16 amino acids. The ends lost 4 bases at V and 5 bases at J; junction bases unmatched: 11.